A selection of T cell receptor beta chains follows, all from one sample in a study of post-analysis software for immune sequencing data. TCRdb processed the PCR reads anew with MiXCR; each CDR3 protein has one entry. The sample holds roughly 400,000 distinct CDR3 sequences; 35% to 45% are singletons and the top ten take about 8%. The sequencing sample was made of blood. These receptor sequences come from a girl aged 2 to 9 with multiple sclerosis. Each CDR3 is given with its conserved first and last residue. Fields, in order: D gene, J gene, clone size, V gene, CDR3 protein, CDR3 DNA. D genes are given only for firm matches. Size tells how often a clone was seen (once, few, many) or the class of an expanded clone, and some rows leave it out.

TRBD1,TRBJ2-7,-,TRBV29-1,CSVEVQGRQGASYEQYF,TGCAGCGTTGAGGTTCAAGGGAGACAGGGGGCTTCCTACGAGCAGTACTTC
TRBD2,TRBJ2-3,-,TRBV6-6,CATRLAGGNKDTQYF,TGTGCCACCCGACTAGCGGGAGGGAACAAGGATACGCAGTATTTT
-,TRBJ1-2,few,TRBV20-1,CSAHPGVWSGYTF,TGCAGTGCTCACCCGGGGGTCTGGTCGGGCTACACCTTC
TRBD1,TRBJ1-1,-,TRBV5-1,CASSWDRVRVNTEAFF,TGCGCCAGCAGCTGGGACAGGGTGCGGGTGAACACTGAAGCTTTCTTT
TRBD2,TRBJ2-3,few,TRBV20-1,CSARNSGGADTQYF,TGCAGTGCTAGGAATAGCGGGGGGGCAGATACGCAGTATTTT
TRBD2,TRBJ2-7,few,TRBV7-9,CASSLEPALAGFYEQYF,TGTGCCAGCAGCTTGGAGCCGGCGTTAGCGGGGTTCTACGAGCAGTACTTC
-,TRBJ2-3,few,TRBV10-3,CAISDGGLSISQYF,TGTGCCATCAGTGACGGAGGACTAAGCATATCGCAGTATTTT
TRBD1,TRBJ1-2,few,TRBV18,CASSPTGMNYGYTF,TGTGCCAGCTCACCGACAGGGATGAACTATGGCTACACCTTC
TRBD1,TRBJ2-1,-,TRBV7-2,CASSLGGQGVIEQFF,TGTGCCAGCAGCTTAGGAGGACAGGGGGTGATTGAGCAGTTCTTC
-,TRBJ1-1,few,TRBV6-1,CASRKRENTEAFF,TGTGCCAGCAGAAAGAGGGAGAACACTGAAGCTTTCTTT
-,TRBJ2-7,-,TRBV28,CASSLPETTVNYEQYF,TGTGCCAGCAGTTTACCCGAGACGACGGTGAACTACGAGCAGTACTTC
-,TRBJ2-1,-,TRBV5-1,CASSLSWGADEQFF,TGCGCCAGCAGCTTGTCGTGGGGGGCTGATGAGCAGTTCTTC
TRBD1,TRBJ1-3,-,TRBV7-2,CASSLALAGGFGNTIYF,TGTGCCAGCAGCTTAGCGTTGGCAGGGGGCTTTGGAAACACCATATATTTT
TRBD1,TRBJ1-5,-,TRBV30,CAWSSGQGDQPQHF,TGTGCCTGGAGCTCTGGACAGGGCGATCAGCCCCAGCATTTT
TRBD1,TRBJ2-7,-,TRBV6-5,CASSYSNLGQGLHEQYF,TGTGCCAGCAGTTACTCGAATCTCGGACAGGGGTTGCACGAGCAGTACTTC
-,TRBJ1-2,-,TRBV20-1,CSARAGANYGYTF,TGCAGTGCTAGGGCGGGGGCTAACTATGGCTACACCTTC
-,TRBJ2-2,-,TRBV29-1,CSVLASLSGELFF,TGCAGCGTGTTGGCCTCTCTCTCCGGGGAGCTGTTTTTT
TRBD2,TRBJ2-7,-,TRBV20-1,CSARGEGYEQYF,TGCAGTGCTAGAGGGGAGGGGTACGAGCAGTACTTC
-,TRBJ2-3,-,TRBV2,CASSPPGWGTDTQYF,TGTGCCAGCAGCCCCCCGGGGTGGGGGACAGATACGCAGTATTTT
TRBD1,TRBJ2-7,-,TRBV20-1,CSARYTGDSYEQYF,TGCAGTGCTAGATACACAGGGGACTCCTACGAGCAGTACTTC
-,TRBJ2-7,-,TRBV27,CAGKVAFEYYEQYF,TGTGCCGGCAAGGTAGCCTTTGAATACTACGAGCAGTACTTC
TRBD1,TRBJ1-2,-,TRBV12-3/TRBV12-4,CASSSTPGQGDIYGYTF,TGTGCCAGCAGTTCAACCCCAGGACAGGGGGATATCTATGGCTACACCTTC
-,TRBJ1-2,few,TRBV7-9,CASSYGTREHNYGYTF,TGTGCCAGCAGCTACGGAACCCGGGAGCATAACTATGGCTACACCTTC
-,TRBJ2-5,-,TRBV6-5,CASSHTGGGKETQYF,TGTGCCAGCAGCCACACCGGGGGTGGGAAAGAGACCCAGTACTTC
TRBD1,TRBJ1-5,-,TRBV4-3,CASSQDGAWAGGFQPQHF,TGCGCCAGCAGCCAAGATGGTGCTTGGGCAGGGGGCTTTCAGCCCCAGCATTTT
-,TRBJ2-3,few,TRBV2,CASSGTISTDTQYF,TGTGCCAGCAGTGGCACAATTAGCACAGATACGCAGTATTTT
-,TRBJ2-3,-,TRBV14,CASSPLHLLTTGLPKVTQYF,TGTGCCAGCAGCCCCCTGCACTTGCTAACGACAGGATTACCCAAAGTTACGCAGTATTTT
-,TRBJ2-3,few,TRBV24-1,CATSEPGTPNTDTQYF,TGTGCCACCAGTGAGCCCGGGACTCCGAACACAGATACGCAGTATTTT
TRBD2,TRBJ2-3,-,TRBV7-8,CASSRSSLVAGVDTQYF,TGTGCCAGCAGTCGTTCTTCGTTGGTAGCGGGGGTAGATACGCAGTATTTT
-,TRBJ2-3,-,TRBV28,CASSHLGRAPIRPRMKDTQYF,TGTGCCAGCAGCCACCTGGGGAGAGCGCCTATACGTCCCCGAATGAAGGATACGCAGTATTTT
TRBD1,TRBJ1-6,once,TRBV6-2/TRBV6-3,CASSGTGDSPLHF,TGTGCCAGCTCCGGGACAGGGGATTCACCCCTCCACTTT
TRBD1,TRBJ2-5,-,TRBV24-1,CATSDSGTGGETQYF,TGTGCCACCAGTGATTCCGGGACAGGGGGAGAGACCCAGTACTTC
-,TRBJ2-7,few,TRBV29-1,CSAKAQNTYEQYF,TGCAGCGCCAAAGCCCAGAACACCTACGAGCAGTACTTC
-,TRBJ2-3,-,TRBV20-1,CSARVGDTQYF,TGCAGTGCTAGAGTAGGGGATACGCAGTATTTT
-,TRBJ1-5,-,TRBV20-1,CSAKNREPSNQPQHF,TGCAGTGCCAAGAACAGGGAGCCTAGCAATCAGCCCCAGCATTTT
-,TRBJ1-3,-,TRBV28,CASKQGAGNTIYF,TGTGCCAGCAAGCAAGGGGCCGGAAACACCATATATTTT
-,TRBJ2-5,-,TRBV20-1,CSASNQETQYF,TGCAGTGCTAGCAACCAAGAGACCCAGTACTTC
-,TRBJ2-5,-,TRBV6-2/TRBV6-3,CASSFTGTYQETQYF,TGTGCCAGCAGTTTCACAGGAACGTACCAAGAGACCCAGTACTTC
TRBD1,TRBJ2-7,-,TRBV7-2,CASSFSRQGVNEQYF,TGTGCCAGCAGCTTCAGCAGACAGGGCGTTAATGAGCAGTACTTC
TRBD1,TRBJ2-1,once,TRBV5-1,CASSWSGQGSSYNEQFF,TGCGCCAGCAGCTGGTCGGGACAGGGGAGCTCCTACAATGAGCAGTTCTTC
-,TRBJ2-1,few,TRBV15,CATRRPAGHYNEQFF,TGTGCCACCAGGCGGCCGGCAGGCCACTACAATGAGCAGTTCTTC
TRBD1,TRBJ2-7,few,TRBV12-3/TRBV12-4,CASSLRDRGPYEQYF,TGTGCCAGCAGTCTCCGGGACAGGGGCCCCTACGAGCAGTACTTC
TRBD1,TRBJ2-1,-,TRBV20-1,CSARDGARGHNEQFF,TGCAGTGCTAGAGATGGCGCCAGGGGGCACAATGAGCAGTTCTTC
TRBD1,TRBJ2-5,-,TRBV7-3,CASSFRQGETQYF,TGTGCCAGCAGCTTTAGACAGGGGGAGACCCAGTACTTC
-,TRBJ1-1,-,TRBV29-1,CSVRVGPWTEAFF,TGCAGCGTGCGCGTGGGGCCATGGACTGAAGCTTTCTTT
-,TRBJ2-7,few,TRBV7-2,CASSSTGFHEQYF,TGTGCCAGCAGCTCTACAGGGTTCCACGAGCAGTACTTC
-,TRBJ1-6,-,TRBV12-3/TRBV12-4,CASSPRRGSHLNSPLHF,TGTGCCAGCAGCCCCAGGCGGGGCAGCCACCTTAATTCACCCCTCCACTTT
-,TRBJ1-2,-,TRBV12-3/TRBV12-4,CASSKDIIYGYTF,TGTGCCAGCAGTAAGGACATCATCTATGGCTACACCTTC
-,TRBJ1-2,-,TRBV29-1,CSVDSRGQGYGYTF,TGCAGCGTTGATTCCAGGGGACAAGGCTATGGCTACACCTTC
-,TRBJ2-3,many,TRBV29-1,CSVEGLPGSTDTQYF,TGCAGCGTTGAAGGTCTGCCAGGAAGCACAGATACGCAGTATTTT
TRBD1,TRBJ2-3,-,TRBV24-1,CATSGRGQAYLTDTQYF,TGTGCCACCAGTGGCCGGGGACAGGCATATCTCACAGATACGCAGTATTTT
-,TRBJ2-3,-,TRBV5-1,CASSPTWVTDTQYF,TGCGCCAGCAGCCCAACCTGGGTGACAGATACGCAGTATTTT
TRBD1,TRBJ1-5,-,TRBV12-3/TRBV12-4,CASSPGQGGQPQHF,TGTGCCAGCAGTCCCGGACAGGGAGGCCAGCCCCAGCATTTT
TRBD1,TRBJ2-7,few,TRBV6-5,CASSYSGQGKAEVYEQYF,TGTGCCAGCAGTTACTCCGGACAGGGTAAAGCAGAAGTCTACGAGCAGTACTTC